What follows are 3 T cell receptor beta chains derived from one specimen sequenced in a study of OX40 agonist ivuxolimab in advanced cancers. Data came from immunoSEQ multiplex PCR; TCRdb stores just in-frame clones and leaves some out. The sample consists of roughly 40,000 clones, more than 70% of them appearing once. Sequencing was performed on CD4+ or CD8+ T cells sorted from blood, taken in a trial of the OX40 agonist ivuxolimab. These receptors originate from an adult with an advanced solid tumor such as melanoma, head and neck, liver or kidney cancer.

The chain recombines TRBV5-1 with TRBJ1-2, with 7 bases fitting TRBD1. The CDR3 runs 13 residues. From germline, CDR1 is SGHRS and CDR2 YFSETQ. Losses at the gene ends were 3 bases for V and 2 bases for J; bases not matched to a gene: 1. CDR3 in amino acids: CASSSGQNYGYTF. CDR3 coding DNA: TGCGCCAGCAGCTCGGGACAGAACTATGGCTACACCTTC.

V gene TRBV7-9 combines with J gene TRBJ2-3; TRBD2 matches 8 bases. Germline values: CDR1 SEHNR, CDR2 FQNEAQ (reference sequence). The CDR3 has 17 residues. Losses at the gene ends were 5 bases for V and 2 bases for J; bases not matched to a gene: 12. The CDR3 sequence: CASSGVYAGGSTDTQYF. The CDR3 DNA sequence: TGTGCCAGCAGCGGGGTTTATGCGGGAGGTTCCACAGATACGCAGTATTTT.

The rearrangement joins TRBV6-5 to TRBJ2-2; unclear D gene. The germline V and J ends were trimmed by 2 bases and 6 bases, with 4 bases remaining between them. In germline, CDR1 is MNHEY, CDR2 SVGAGI. CDR3 length equals 12 residues. The CDR3 nucleotides are TGTGCCAGCAGTTACAGACCCGGGGAGCTGTTTTTT. It is translated as CASSYRPGELFF.